Listed below are T cell receptor beta chains from one sample, sequenced in a study of T cell responses to AZD1222 COVID-19 vaccine. Libraries were prepared by immunoSEQ multiplex PCR; TCRdb keeps only in-frame clonotypes and omits some of them. The sample lists approximately 65,000 clones; around nine tenths were seen once. Here the sequenced sample was peripheral blood, taken on day 0 of AZD1222 vaccination. The source is an adult in good health. CDR3s include the opening cysteine and the closing phenylalanine or tryptophan. The order of the fields is J gene, V gene, D gene, clone size, CDR3 protein, CDR3 DNA. D genes are given only for firm matches. Not all rows give a size; the values are once, few, many and, for expanded clones, a class.

>TRBJ1-4|TRBV29-1|TRBD1|-
CSVGGTGATNEKLFF
TGCAGCGTTGGGGGGACAGGAGCTACTAATGAAAAACTGTTTTTT
>TRBJ1-6|TRBV7-2|-|-
CASSSRRRDNSPLHF
TGTGCCAGCAGTTCCCGACGGCGGGATAATTCACCCCTCCACTTT
>TRBJ1-1|TRBV4-1|TRBD1|-
CASSQTPGQGDTEAFF
TGCGCCAGCAGCCAAACCCCCGGACAGGGGGACACTGAAGCTTTCTTT
>TRBJ1-5|TRBV6-1|-|-
CASSERGSIQPQHF
TGTGCCAGCAGTGAAAGGGGGTCTATTCAGCCCCAGCATTTT
>TRBJ2-5|TRBV5-1|-|-
CASSFDSTSQETQYF
TGCGCCAGCAGCTTCGACTCGACCTCCCAAGAGACCCAGTACTTC
>TRBJ1-6|TRBV15|-|-
CATSRNRDNSPLHF
TGTGCCACCAGCAGAAACAGGGACAATTCACCCCTCCACTTT
>TRBJ1-1|TRBV14|TRBD1|few
CATKGQANTEAFF
TGTGCCACCAAGGGACAGGCGAACACTGAAGCTTTCTTT
>TRBJ1-6|TRBV2|-|-
CASSEVGQQRVFRSYNSPLHF
TGTGCCAGCAGTGAAGTGGGTCAGCAGCGGGTATTTCGGTCCTATAATTCACCCCTCCACTTT
>TRBJ1-2|TRBV21-1|-|-
CATAPLATYGYTF
TGTGCCACCGCGCCCCTTGCAACCTATGGCTACACCTTC
>TRBJ2-7|TRBV12-3/TRBV12-4|-|once
CASSFSPAYEQYF
TGTGCCAGCAGTTTTTCCCCAGCCTACGAGCAGTACTTC
>TRBJ1-2|TRBV4-2|TRBD1|-
CASSQEGAGTGSVYGYTF
TGTGCCAGCAGCCAAGAGGGGGCCGGGACAGGGAGCGTCTATGGCTACACCTTC
>TRBJ2-3|TRBV4-2|TRBD2|-
CASSPTSGSQDTQYF
TGTGCCAGCAGCCCGACTAGCGGGAGTCAAGATACGCAGTATTTT
>TRBJ2-7|TRBV5-1|TRBD2|-
CASSFRTSSYEQYF
TGCGCCAGCAGCTTCCGGACTAGCTCCTACGAGCAGTACTTC
>TRBJ2-2|TRBV25-1|-|-
CASERTITGELFF
TGTGCCAGCGAGCGGACCATCACCGGGGAGCTGTTTTTT
>TRBJ2-4|TRBV19|-|-
CASSVGTKNIQYF
TGTGCCAGCTCAGTTGGGACCAAAAACATTCAGTACTTC
>TRBJ1-5|TRBV7-8|TRBD1|few
CASSFGQGNQPQHF
TGTGCCAGCAGCTTTGGACAGGGCAATCAGCCCCAGCATTTT
>TRBJ2-7|TRBV7-3|-|-
CASSSLDGYEQYF
TGTGCCAGCAGCTCCCTGGACGGCTACGAGCAGTACTTC
>TRBJ2-1|TRBV4-2|TRBD2|-
CASSQTSGVNNEQFF
TGTGCCAGCAGCCAAACTAGCGGAGTTAACAATGAGCAGTTCTTC
>TRBJ2-1|TRBV28|-|-
CASSYASPRSYNEQFF
TGTGCCAGCAGTTATGCGTCTCCCCGCTCCTACAATGAGCAGTTCTTC
>TRBJ2-1|TRBV3-1/TRBV3-2|TRBD2|-
CASSTRLAEKNEQFF
TGTGCCAGCAGCACCCGACTAGCGGAGAAGAATGAGCAGTTCTTC
>TRBJ1-5|TRBV15|-|-
CATSRAEGYGDQPQHF
TGTGCCACCAGCAGAGCCGAGGGGTACGGAGATCAGCCCCAGCATTTT
>TRBJ1-1|TRBV5-1|-|-
CASSLQGGNTEAFF
TGCGCCAGCAGCTTGCAGGGCGGGAACACTGAAGCTTTCTTT
>TRBJ2-1|TRBV5-1|-|-
CASSQAETYNEQFF
TGCGCCAGCAGCCAAGCGGAGACCTACAATGAGCAGTTCTTC
>TRBJ2-7|TRBV5-1|-|-
CASSLRDLGEQYF
TGCGCCAGCAGCTTGAGGGACCTCGGCGAGCAGTACTTC
>TRBJ1-5|TRBV20-1|-|-
CSASGAGTVGQPQHF
TGCAGTGCTAGTGGGGCAGGGACCGTGGGACAGCCCCAGCATTTT
>TRBJ2-3|TRBV10-3|TRBD2|many
CAISEDGRDSDTQYF
TGTGCCATCAGTGAGGACGGGAGGGACTCAGATACGCAGTATTTT
>TRBJ1-1|TRBV7-9|-|few
CASSLAGRRNTEAFF
TGTGCCAGCAGCTTAGCTGGCAGGAGGAACACTGAAGCTTTCTTT